This T cell receptor (beta chain) originates from a study of shared clonotypes between healthy human individuals. Study-level information: Sampling drew on donors who were a couple of women and three men aged 18 to 49.

Study-wide findings and caveats: Inspection by rarefaction showed sorted-subset sequencing to be incomplete despite large depth.

A word on this clone: Its antigen is not known.

Sequenced by immunoSEQ multiplex PCR; TCRdb stores in-frame clones only, minus some. Of about 2 million clones listed, roughly 94% were seen once; the top ten hold approximately 1.2%. Germline values: CDR1 SNHLY, CDR2 FYNNEI. V was clipped by 7 bases and J by 7 bases, with 13 bases between them. The CDR3 runs to 12 residues. Naive CD8 cells lacked CD45RO and underwent positive selection for CCR7, leaving out terminally differentiated effector memory CD45RA+ cells. Source material: naive CD8+ T cells sorted from blood. The source is a man in his late teens or twenties in good health. The chain links TRBV2 to TRBJ1-1, with a tentative D call TRBD1 (5 bases). CDR3 DNA: TGTGCCAGCACCCGGGACGGAGATGAAGCTTTCTTT. It yields the protein CASTRDGDEAFF.